These 16 T cell receptor beta chains came from one sample sequenced in a study of blood T cell repertoires in COVID-19. Sequencing used immunoSEQ multiplex PCR; TCRdb keeps in-frame clones, though not all of them. The repertoire holds about 270,000 clones, 86% seen once, with roughly a sixth in the top ten. Input material: PBMCs or T cells enriched from blood (not recorded which). The receptors shown here come from a man between 18 and 35 years old who had recovered from COVID-19.

The chain links TRBV11-3 to TRBJ1-2, with D perhaps TRBD1 (6 bases). V dropped 9 bases and J dropped 2 bases, with 19 bases sitting between them. This CDR3 has 15 amino acids. Germline CDR1 reads SGHNT; CDR2 reads YENEEA. This CDR3 reads CARRILGDKNYGYTF. For the CDR3, the DNA is TGTGCCAGGAGGATTTTAGGGGACAAGAACTATGGCTACACCTTC.

V is TRBV2 and J is TRBJ2-7, with D perhaps matching TRBD1 (6 bases). CDR3 length: 15 amino acids. Germline CDR1 and CDR2: SNHLY and FYNNEI. The V gene lost 5 bases and the J gene lost 1 base, with 15 bases spanning the gap. The CDR3 DNA follows: TGTGCCAGCAGTAAAAACAGGGTCCTATCCTACGAGCAGTACTTC. It yields the protein CASSKNRVLSYEQYF. The whole variable domain, remainder taken from reference TRBV2 and TRBJ2-7, is EPEVTQTPSHQVTQMGQEVILRCVPISNHLYFYWYRQILGQKVEFLVSFYNNEISEKSEIFDDQFSVERPDGSNFTLKIRSTKLEDSAMYFCASSKNRVLSYEQYFGPGTRLTVT.

The chain carries TRBV24-1 and TRBJ1-5; 7 bases line up with TRBD1. J gave up 5 bases and V 3 bases, and 12 bases lay outside the gene matches. Germline V gives CDR1 KGHDR, CDR2 SFDVKD. The CDR3 loop spans 17 amino acids. The CDR3 loop reads CATSDLQGRDPDQPQHF. The CDR3 DNA reads TGTGCCACCAGTGATCTACAGGGGCGAGATCCAGATCAGCCCCAGCATTTT.

The rearrangement uses TRBV3-1 (or the pseudogene TRBV3-2) and TRBJ1-2; TRBD1 matches 8 bases. The CDR3 loop spans 17 amino acids. Germline CDR1 reads LGHDT; CDR2 reads YNNKEL (reference sequence). V lost 3 bases to trimming and J lost 3 bases; unmatched junction nucleotides: 12. The CDR3 coding sequence is TGTGCCAGCAGCCACCTCGGGACAGGTTCAGTGGACTATGGCTACACCTTC. Amino acids: CASSHLGTGSVDYGYTF.

The chain recombines TRBV11-2 with TRBJ2-7; D might be TRBD2 (6 bases). Germline CDR1 is SGHAT and CDR2 is FQNNGV. CDR3 length: 14 amino acids. Between the trimmed V and J ends, which lost 8 bases and 2 bases, there was a span of 16 bases. The CDR3 nucleotides are TGTGCCAGCGGCCCCGGCGGGGTCACCTACGAGCAGTACTTC. This codes for CASGPGGVTYEQYF.

This chain joins TRBV5-1 and TRBJ2-3, with D perhaps matching TRBD1 (6 bases). The CDR3 loop spans 15 amino acids. The ends were cut back, 3 bases at V and 0 bases at J, with 11 bases in the middle. Per the germline V gene, CDR1 is SGHRS and CDR2 is YFSETQ. Here the CDR3 DNA reads TGCGCCAGCAGCTGGAGACAGGAGAGCACAGATACGCAGTATTTT. Protein: CASSWRQESTDTQYF. The full variable domain, with the rest looked up from reference TRBV5-1 and TRBJ2-3, is KAGVTQTPRYLIKTRGQQVTLSCSPISGHRSVSWYQQTPGQGLQFLFEYFSETQRNKGNFPGRFSGRQFSNSRSEMNVSTLELGDSALYLCASSWRQESTDTQYFGPGTRLTVL.

DNA for the CDR3: TGTGCCAGCAGTTACTCGCGGACTTCCTACGAGCAGTACTTC. Residues: CASSYSRTSYEQYF. The chain links TRBV6-5 to TRBJ2-7; tentatively, D is TRBD2 (5 bases). From germline, CDR1 is MNHEY and CDR2 SVGAGI. The CDR3 has 14 residues. V gave up 0 bases and J gave up 1 base, with 7 bases separating them.

This rearrangement joins TRBV18 to TRBJ1-2; possibly TRBD1 for D (5 bases). Trimming left V 6 bases short and J 1 base short, with 9 bases between. Per the germline V gene, CDR1 is KGHSH and CDR2 is LQKENI. This CDR3 comprises 13 residues. The CDR3 region has the DNA TGTGCCAGCTCTCTCGACAGTAACTATGGCTACACCTTC. This codes for CASSLDSNYGYTF.

The V call is TRBV24-1, the J call TRBJ2-5, with TRBD1 identical over 7 bases. Trimming removed 7 bases from V and 4 bases from J; junction bases left unmatched: 5. This CDR3 comprises 13 residues. Germline CDR1 reads KGHDR; CDR2 reads SFDVKD. The CDR3 nucleotides are TGTGCCACCAGGGCGACAGGGACAGAGACCCAGTACTTC. This codes for CATRATGTETQYF.

This clone occurred once. V is TRBV2 and J is TRBJ1-5; TRBD1 aligns across 7 bases. The length of the CDR3 is 15 residues. Germline values: CDR1 SNHLY, CDR2 FYNNEI. The J segment lost 1 base and the V segment lost 4 bases, leaving 4 bases of the junction unmatched. In DNA, the CDR3 is TGTGCCAGCAGTGGAGGGGGCGGGAGCAATCAGCCCCAGCATTTT. It encodes CASSGGGGSNQPQHF.

V and J are TRBV19 and TRBJ2-7; D is ambiguous. CDR3 size: 16 residues. Trimming left V 5 bases short and J 4 bases short, with 21 bases between. Germline V gene sequence: CDR1 LNHDA, CDR2 SQIVND (reference sequence). CDR3 in amino acids: CASSPTSWAMTYEQYF. The CDR3 DNA reads as TGTGCCAGTAGTCCGACGTCTTGGGCGATGACGTACGAGCAGTACTTC.

The V call is TRBV11-3, the J call TRBJ2-7, with 7 positions matching TRBD2. Germline CDR1 is SGHNT and CDR2 is YENEEA. There are 13 residues in the CDR3. Unmatched junction bases numbered 6, after V lost 5 bases and J lost 5 bases. DNA for the CDR3: TGTGCCAGCAGCACCGGGACTATGAACGAGCAGTACTTC. Protein product: CASSTGTMNEQYF.

V and J are TRBV5-1 and TRBJ2-2; TRBD1 agrees at 9 bases. With V trimmed by 4 bases and J by 5 bases, 6 bases remained unmatched. This CDR3 is built from 15 residues. The germline CDR1 and CDR2 sequences are SGHRS and YFSETQ. The CDR3 spells CASSEGQGLTGELFF. The DNA of the CDR3 is TGCGCCAGCAGCGAGGGACAGGGTCTTACCGGGGAGCTGTTTTTT.

V usage is TRBV19 and J usage is TRBJ1-2, with D maybe TRBD1 (5 bases). Germline CDR1 LNHDA, CDR2 SQIVND (reference sequence). The V gene lost 7 bases and the J gene lost 7 bases, with 13 bases spanning the gap. The CDR3 has 12 amino acids. DNA of the CDR3: TGTGCCAGTACCGCAGGGTACCCTGGCTACACCTTC. Amino acids: CASTAGYPGYTF.

The chain links TRBV2 to TRBJ1-4; 7 nucleotides align to TRBD1. CDR3 length equals 16 residues. From germline, CDR1 is SNHLY and CDR2 FYNNEI. Trimming at V came to 4 bases and at J to 1 base, leaving 6 bases not matched to a gene. The CDR3 spells CASSGQGVGTNEKLFF. CDR3 nucleotide sequence: TGTGCCAGCAGTGGACAGGGAGTCGGAACTAATGAAAAACTGTTTTTT.

The chain links TRBV2 to TRBJ2-7, with a tentative D call TRBD1 (5 bases). Trimming took off 7 bases at V and 3 bases at J, with 13 bases between the two ends. Germline lookup yields CDR1 SNHLY and CDR2 FYNNEI. The CDR3 is 13 residues long. CDR3 residues: CASITQVDYEQYF. The CDR3 bases are TGTGCCAGCATCACACAGGTCGACTACGAGCAGTACTTC.